One and the same sample provided the 32 T cell receptor beta chains below, sequenced in a study of blood T cell repertoires in COVID-19. Sequenced by immunoSEQ multiplex PCR; TCRdb stores in-frame clones only, minus some. The top ten clones hold about 4% of a sample with 75,000 to 100,000 clones, around 85% of them seen once. The sample taken for sequencing was peripheral blood. The receptors were gathered from a man between 60 and 75 years old with acute or convalescent COVID-19.

This chain joins TRBV3-1 (or the pseudogene TRBV3-2) and TRBJ1-1, with D unclear. The V gene lost 5 bases and the J gene lost 1 base, with 11 bases spanning the gap. Germline V gives CDR1 LGHDT, CDR2 YNNKEL (reference sequence). CDR3 length: 14 amino acids. The CDR3 bases are TGTGCCAGCAGCGTACGACGGGAGAACACTGAAGCTTTCTTT. It specifies CASSVRRENTEAFF.

The CDR3 reads CASQGGPSNQPQHF. The CDR3 DNA reads TGTGCCAGCCAGGGGGGACCGAGCAATCAGCCCCAGCATTTT. The chain couples TRBV2 to TRBJ1-5; 7 positions agree with TRBD1. With 8 bases clipped from V and 1 base from J, the junction kept 5 bases outside the gene matches. Germline loops: CDR1 SNHLY, CDR2 FYNNEI. This CDR3 spans 14 amino acids.

The chain couples TRBV30 to TRBJ2-7, with unresolved D. The CDR3 contains 12 residues. The V gene's germline CDR1 is GTSNPN and CDR2 SVGIG (reference sequence). Between the trimmed V and J ends, which lost 8 bases and 2 bases, there was a span of 13 bases. CDR3 loop: CATARGTYEQYF. In DNA form, the CDR3 reads TGTGCCACCGCTCGAGGTACCTACGAGCAGTACTTC.

V and J are TRBV7-2 and TRBJ1-5, with unresolved D. The CDR3 has 14 residues. Between the trimmed V and J ends, which lost 4 bases and 0 bases, there was a span of 7 bases. Germline V gene data show CDR1 as SGHTA and CDR2 as FQGNSA. CDR3 in DNA: TGTGCCAGCAGCTCAGAATATAGCAATCAGCCCCAGCATTTT. Translated: CASSSEYSNQPQHF.

The rearrangement joins TRBV18 to TRBJ1-6; D might be TRBD1 (5 bases). Germline CDR1 KGHSH, CDR2 LQKENI. The CDR3 length is 15 residues. Trimming cost V 1 base and J 5 bases, with 9 bases left between them. Here the CDR3 reads CASSPQQGDNSPLHF. DNA of the CDR3: TGTGCCAGCTCACCACAGCAGGGTGATAATTCACCCCTCCACTTT.

This rearrangement joins TRBV5-4 to TRBJ2-7; D perhaps matches TRBD2 (6 bases). This CDR3 is built from 14 residues. Germline V gives CDR1 SGHNT, CDR2 YYREEE (reference sequence). With 4 bases removed from V and 2 bases from J, the gap between germline ends came to 13 bases. The CDR3, as DNA: TGTGCCAGCAGCCGAGGAGGGGAGGCCTACGAGCAGTACTTC. Protein: CASSRGGEAYEQYF. The full variable domain, rest sourced from reference TRBV5-4 and TRBJ2-7, is ETGVTQSPTHLIKTRGQQVTLRCSSQSGHNTVSWYQQALGQGPQFIFQYYREEENGRGNFPPRFSGLQFPNYSSELNVNALELDDSALYLCASSRGGEAYEQYFGPGTRLTVT.

The CDR3 loop reads CAGVTNTEAFF. The DNA for the CDR3 is TGTGCAGGGGTGACCAACACTGAAGCTTTCTTT. The rearrangement joins TRBV30 to TRBJ1-1, with a weak D call TRBD1 (5 bases). In germline, CDR1 is GTSNPN, CDR2 SVGIG (reference sequence). The CDR3 is 11 residues long.

The chain carries TRBV7-2 and TRBJ1-1; TRBD1 agrees at 7 bases. From germline, CDR1 is SGHTA and CDR2 FQGNSA. V was clipped by 5 bases and J by 8 bases; unmatched bases: 14. The CDR3 has 15 residues. The CDR3 is CASSLLRDRLVEAFF. CDR3 in DNA: TGTGCCAGCAGCCTACTCCGGGACAGACTAGTCGAAGCTTTCTTT.

This clone has a handful of counts. V is TRBV13 and J is TRBJ1-2, with 7 bases matching TRBD1. CDR1 and CDR2 from the germline V gene are PRHDT and FYEKMQ (reference sequence). Unmatched junction bases numbered 7, after V lost 5 bases and J lost 4 bases. The CDR3 length is 14 residues. CDR3 residues: CASSRPGTVYGYTF. In nucleotides, the CDR3 is TGTGCCAGCAGCAGGCCCGGGACAGTCTATGGCTACACCTTC.

The CDR3 bases are TGTGCCAGCAGTTCAGTTCTGGGGACAGGGCCCTACGAGCAGTACTTC. Protein product: CASSSVLGTGPYEQYF. J is TRBJ2-7 and V is TRBV6-5, with 9 bases that match TRBD1. There are 16 residues in the CDR3. Germline lookup yields CDR1 MNHEY and CDR2 SVGAGI. The V and J ends lost 4 bases and 2 bases, in that order; junction bases with no gene match: 9.

The rearrangement uses TRBV6-6 and TRBJ2-7; TRBD1 matches 7 bases. The germline CDR1 and CDR2 sequences are MNHNY and SVGAGI (reference sequence). After removal of 0 bases from V and 5 bases from J, the junction contained 4 bases not matched to a gene. The CDR3 runs 14 residues. The CDR3 loop reads CASSYSQGVDEQYF. In DNA form, the CDR3 reads TGTGCCAGCAGTTACTCCCAGGGGGTAGACGAGCAGTACTTC.

The chain uses TRBV7-2 and TRBJ2-2; D gene ambiguous. CDR3 length: 16 amino acids. Germline lookup yields CDR1 SGHTA and CDR2 FQGNSA. The V end was cut by 4 bases, the J end by 0 bases, with 12 bases between. The CDR3: CASSYTHLANTGELFF. DNA of the CDR3: TGTGCCAGCAGCTACACACACCTCGCGAACACCGGGGAGCTGTTTTTT.

V gene TRBV6-2 or TRBV6-3 combines with J gene TRBJ1-5; 8 nucleotides agree with TRBD1. V gave up 5 bases and J gave up 3 bases; unmatched junction bases: 9. CDR3 size: 16 residues. Germline V gene lookup returns CDR1 MNHEY and CDR2 SVGEGT. The CDR3 nucleotides read TGTGCCAGCAGTCTACTGACAGGGGATGACAATCAGCCCCAGCATTTT. It is translated as CASSLLTGDDNQPQHF.

The chain links TRBV19 to TRBJ2-1; no reliable D call. The CDR3 sequence is 13 residues long. Trimming stripped 5 bases from V and 9 bases from J, with 14 bases between. Per the germline V gene, CDR1 is LNHDA and CDR2 is SQIVND (reference sequence). The DNA of the CDR3 is TGTGCCAGTAGTCCCAACCCCTACGGTGAGCAGTTCTTC. Its protein is CASSPNPYGEQFF.

This clone was seen just once. The chain joins TRBV11-3 to TRBJ1-1; D might be TRBD1 (6 bases). CDR3 length equals 14 residues. V was shortened by 6 bases and J by 1 base, with 12 bases between the two germline ends. The V gene's germline CDR1 is SGHNT and CDR2 YENEEA. The CDR3 here is CASRQRTENTEAFF. CDR3 coding DNA: TGTGCCAGCAGACAACGGACAGAGAACACTGAAGCTTTCTTT. The full variable domain, with the rest looked up from reference TRBV11-3 and TRBJ1-1, is EAGVVQSPRYKIIEKKQPVAFWCNPISGHNTLYWYLQNLGQGPELLIRYENEEAVDDSQLPKDRFSAERLKGVDSTLKIQPAELGDSAVYLCASRQRTENTEAFFGQGTRLTVV.

The chain carries TRBV13 and TRBJ2-1, with 9 bases that match TRBD1. The CDR3 is 15 amino acids. V gave up 0 bases and J gave up 7 bases; unmatched junction bases: 4. The germline V gene encodes CDR1 PRHDT and CDR2 FYEKMQ (reference sequence). The CDR3 is CASSLGGQGTNEQFF. For the CDR3, the DNA is TGTGCCAGCAGCTTAGGGGGACAGGGTACGAATGAGCAGTTCTTC.

This chain joins TRBV7-2 and TRBJ1-1; the D gene is possibly TRBD1 (5 bases). CDR1 is SGHTA, CDR2 FQGNSA, per germline. Trimming pared 5 bases from V and 8 bases from J, leaving 18 bases between. This CDR3 has 14 residues. In DNA form, the CDR3 reads TGTGCCAGCAGCCCATCCTACAGGTTAAACGAAGCTTTCTTT. This gives the protein CASSPSYRLNEAFF. Filled out from reference TRBV7-2 and TRBJ1-1, the complete variable domain reads GAGVSQSPSNKVTEKGKDVELRCDPISGHTALYWYRQSLGQGLEFLIYFQGNSAPDKSGLPSDRFSAERTGGSVSTLTIQRTQQEDSAVYLCASSPSYRLNEAFFGQGTRLTVV.

The chain joins TRBV6-1 to TRBJ1-5, with D possibly being TRBD1 (5 bases). This CDR3 is built from 15 residues. Trimming stripped 3 bases from V and 1 base from J, with 10 bases between. Germline CDR1 is MNHNS and CDR2 is SASEGT. Here the CDR3 DNA reads TGTGCCAGCAGTGAGCACGGACAAAGCAATCAGCCCCAGCATTTT. This gives the protein CASSEHGQSNQPQHF.

The chain joins TRBV6-5 to TRBJ2-3; 8 bases are shared with TRBD1. The germline gives CDR1 MNHEY, CDR2 SVGAGI. This CDR3 is 15 amino acids long. V was clipped by 4 bases and J by 4 bases; unmatched bases: 7. This CDR3 reads CASSSQGGGPDTQYF. The CDR3 region has the DNA TGTGCCAGCAGTTCACAGGGGGGTGGTCCAGATACGCAGTATTTT.

The genes are TRBV15 and TRBJ1-1; possible D gene TRBD1, 5 bases. Germline CDR1 reads LNHNV; CDR2 reads YYDKDF (reference sequence). CDR3 size: 17 residues. The ends were cut back, 1 base at V and 1 base at J, with 16 bases in the middle. The CDR3 loop reads CATSRVGGKRANTEAFF. DNA for the CDR3: TGTGCCACCAGCAGAGTGGGGGGGAAACGGGCGAACACTGAAGCTTTCTTT. The entire variable domain, with the rest obtained from reference TRBV15 and TRBJ1-1, is as follows: DAMVIQNPRYQVTQFGKPVTLSCSQTLNHNVMYWYQQKSSQAPKLLFHYYDKDFNNEADTPDNFQSRRPNTSFCFLDIRSPGLGDTAMYLCATSRVGGKRANTEAFFGQGTRLTVV.

This clone turned up a few times. The gene calls are TRBV5-4 and TRBJ2-7, with 8 bases that match TRBD1. The germline V gene encodes CDR1 SGHNT and CDR2 YYREEE (reference sequence). This CDR3 contains 13 residues. J gave up 5 bases and V 4 bases, and 5 bases lay outside the gene matches. This chain's CDR3 is CASSRQGANEQYF. CDR3 in DNA: TGTGCCAGCAGCAGGCAGGGGGCGAACGAGCAGTACTTC.

The gene calls are TRBV7-2 and TRBJ2-7, with a tentative D call TRBD2 (6 bases). CDR3 length: 18 amino acids. The V end lost 1 base, the J end lost 4 bases, and 23 bases lay between the germline ends. Germline V CDR1 and CDR2: SGHTA, FQGNSA. This chain's CDR3 is CASSLVSGSGLGFYEQYF. CDR3 nucleotides: TGTGCCAGCAGCTTAGTCTCCGGTAGCGGATTGGGATTTTACGAGCAGTACTTC.

The chain employs TRBV5-5 and TRBJ2-5; D is possibly TRBD2 (5 bases). The CDR3 contains 14 residues. Germline CDR1 is SGHKS and CDR2 is YYEKEE (reference sequence). V was cut by 1 base and J by 2 bases, with 9 bases left in between. DNA for the CDR3: TGTGCCAGCAGCTTGATCCGGGGTCAAGAGACCCAGTACTTC. Protein sequence: CASSLIRGQETQYF.

The chain recombines TRBV4-3 with TRBJ1-5; D might be TRBD1 (5 bases). Germline V gene data show CDR1 as LGHNA and CDR2 as YSLEER. V was clipped by 3 bases and J by 4 bases, with 7 bases between them. The CDR3 is 13 amino acids. The CDR3 spells CASSQTANQPQHF. CDR3 DNA sequence: TGCGCCAGCAGCCAGACAGCTAATCAGCCCCAGCATTTT.

This clone was observed a handful of times. This sequence joins TRBV4-1 and TRBJ2-1, with 7 bases identical to TRBD2. The CDR3 totals 16 residues. Germline loops: CDR1 MGHRA, CDR2 YSYEKL. With 4 bases clipped from V and 4 bases from J, the junction kept 10 bases outside the gene matches. The CDR3 DNA sequence: TGCGCCAGCAGCCCTGTCTTTGCGGGGGAGTACAATGAGCAGTTCTTC. Its protein product is CASSPVFAGEYNEQFF.

This clone was recorded only once. V is TRBV12-1 and J is TRBJ2-1; TRBD1, as called in the table, went unchecked against the DNA. TRBV12-1 is termed a pseudogene. CDR3 length equals 17 residues. The CDR3 sequence is CASSFFGRSGVNNEQFF. Written as DNA, the CDR3 is TGTGCCAGCAGCTTTTTTGGCCGGTCAGGGGTAAACAATGAGCAGTTCTTC.

This chain connects TRBV6-2 or TRBV6-3 to TRBJ1-1; 7 bases agree with TRBD1. The CDR3 contains 16 residues. Germline V gives CDR1 MNHEY, CDR2 SVGEGT. V gave up 4 bases and J gave up 1 base; unmatched junction bases: 9. As DNA, the CDR3 is TGTGCCAGCAGTTCCCTCCGGGACAGAGGGAACACTGAAGCTTTCTTT. Amino acid sequence: CASSSLRDRGNTEAFF.

Only one count was recorded for this clone. CDR3 DNA sequence: TGTGCCAGCAGCTTCCGGGAAGACTTAAACAATGAAAAACTGTTTTTT. Translation: CASSFREDLNNEKLFF. This sequence joins TRBV5-6 and TRBJ1-4; D call uncertain. The CDR3 length is 16 residues. The V end lost 2 bases, the J end lost 5 bases, and 16 bases lay between the germline ends. Germline V CDR1 and CDR2: SGHDT, YYEEEE.

This sequence joins TRBV6-2 or TRBV6-3 and TRBJ1-5, with 7 bases matching TRBD1. The CDR3 runs 19 residues. Trimming took 2 bases from V and 3 from J; bases not matched to a gene: 16. The germline V gene has CDR1 MNHEY and CDR2 SVGEGT. CDR3 in DNA: TGTGCCAGCAGTTACACTTTGGCAGGGGGGAAGGATATCAATCAGCCCCAGCATTTT. Its protein is CASSYTLAGGKDINQPQHF.

This sequence joins TRBV3-1 (or the pseudogene TRBV3-2) and TRBJ1-6; 7 nucleotides match TRBD1. The germline CDR1 and CDR2 sequences are LGHDT and YNNKEL (reference sequence). The CDR3 spans 15 residues. J was trimmed by 6 bases and V by 1 base; bases with no gene match: 3. As DNA, the CDR3 is TGTGCCAGCAGCCAAGGACAGGGAGGTAATTCACCCCTCCACTTT. As protein: CASSQGQGGNSPLHF.

The chain carries TRBV7-2 and TRBJ1-1, with TRBD1 matching over 8 bases. This CDR3 has 14 amino acids. Unmatched junction bases numbered 6, after V lost 5 bases and J lost 4 bases. The germline CDR1 and CDR2 sequences are SGHTA and FQGNSA. CDR3 bases: TGTGCCAGCAGCGAAACAGGGGGTGCCACTGAAGCTTTCTTT. Translation: CASSETGGATEAFF. Full variable domain (rest looked up from reference TRBV7-2 and TRBJ1-1): GAGVSQSPSNKVTEKGKDVELRCDPISGHTALYWYRQSLGQGLEFLIYFQGNSAPDKSGLPSDRFSAERTGGSVSTLTIQRTQQEDSAVYLCASSETGGATEAFFGQGTRLTVV.

V usage is TRBV19 and J usage is TRBJ2-7, with 7 bases matching TRBD2. V was clipped by 4 bases and J by 4 bases; unmatched bases: 7. Germline-derived CDR1 and CDR2 are LNHDA and SQIVND (reference sequence). CDR3 length equals 14 residues. Here the CDR3 DNA reads TGTGCCAGTAGTAGGTGGGCGGGGGAGTACGAGCAGTACTTC. Its protein product is CASSRWAGEYEQYF.